This T cell receptor beta chain was captured in a study of blood T cell repertoires in COVID-19. At the level of the study: T cells, B-cell-depleted T cells, or PBMCs provided the cDNA or gDNA that served as material.

Per the authors' pipeline: Counts of nucleated cells, estimated from reference gene primer amplification, were obtained. The data were produced by immunoSEQ multiplex PCR, yet TCRdb's version contains in-frame clones alone and is incomplete. The V and J calls and clone size were taken over from that table, and D and trimming were inferred from the DNA. The table includes 120,000 to 150,000 clones, around 83% detected once. The CDR3 contains 16 residues. Germline V gene lookup returns CDR1 SGHNT and CDR2 YYREEE (reference sequence). V shed 0 bases and J shed 8 bases, with 21 bases lying between them. Sequencing was performed on peripheral blood. This TCR derives from an elderly woman with acute or convalescent COVID-19. The chain links TRBV5-4 to TRBJ2-7; TRBD1 might be the D (6 bases). The CDR3 protein is CASSLGAEEGGKKQYF. Written as DNA, the CDR3 is TGTGCCAGCAGCTTGGGGGCCGAGGAAGGGGGTAAGAAGCAGTACTTC.